This T cell receptor (beta chain) was sequenced during a study of cytomegalovirus exposure and HLA in healthy donors. Study-level points and caveats: The only immune exposure information that was available was CMV serostatus. Association of a missense DCLRE1C variant with TCR beta V- and J-gene trimming was reported in a later analysis. CMV antigen specificity was confirmed in vitro for a few CMV-associated chains. Later work found most CMV-associated TCR beta chains apparently HLA-restricted.

A multiplex PCR was run with 60 Vbeta primers and 13 Jbeta primers. Profiled with immunoSEQ multiplex PCR; TCRdb holds only in-frame clones, not every one. The sample holds around 70,000 clones, roughly 80% seen once. Note on this clone: What it binds is unknown.

Germline V gene sequence: CDR1 SGHDT, CDR2 YYEEEE. The ends lost 5 bases at V and 3 bases at J; junction bases unmatched: 4. The CDR3 contains 14 residues. This sequence joins TRBV5-6 and TRBJ2-2; 7 bases are a match to TRBD2. The receptor's source is a girl between 5 and 17 years old in good health and CMV-seropositive. Sequencing input: PBMCs. CDR3 sequence: CASRFSGYTGELFF. The CDR3 region has the DNA TGTGCCAGCAGGTTTAGCGGGTACACCGGGGAGCTGTTTTTT.